This TCR beta chain was found in a study of shared clonotypes between healthy human individuals. Regarding this clone: Antigen unknown.

The study separated CD4+ cells into CD45RA+ naive and CD45RA-negative memory subsets. Study-wide points: As a rule, naive subsets had a larger estimated richness than memory subsets. In the sorted subsets, rarefaction showed sequencing was incomplete despite large depth. Non-shared clonotypes had lower generation probabilities than those shared by all four donors.

Repertoires were generated with immunoSEQ multiplex PCR, while TCRdb's copy carries only in-frame clones and drops some. This table has some 2.4 million clones, 80% to 95% appearing once. V was trimmed by 9 bases and J by 4 bases, leaving 4 bases between them. The CDR3 is made up of 9 amino acids. CDR1 is ENHRY, CDR2 SYGVKD, per germline. The receptor's source is a man aged 18 to 30 in good health. Some clones in this sample may be carry-over from other donors' samples. The gene calls are TRBV10-3 and TRBJ2-7; D is unresolved. The sequenced material came from naive CD4+ T cells from PBMCs. Stated subset: CD45RA+ positively selected. The CDR3 nucleotides are TGTGCCATGAGTTACGAGCAGTACTTC. Protein: CAMSYEQYF.